This is a list of T cell receptor beta chains from one sample in a study of blood T cell repertoires in COVID-19. Some clones are missing from TCRdb's copy, which holds only in-frame ones; the method was immunoSEQ multiplex PCR. Among around 130,000 clones, 75% to 80% were seen once, and the ten largest hold 7.9%. Source material: peripheral blood. These receptors originate from a human donor in a cohort sampled during active COVID-19. CDR3s include the opening cysteine and the closing phenylalanine or tryptophan. The D gene is left open where the match is weak. Clone size is given for some rows only: seen once, a few or many times, or a class if the clone is expanded.

V gene	clone size	D gene	J gene	CDR3 DNA	CDR3 protein
TRBV6-5	once	NA	TRBJ1-2	TGTGCCAGCACCCCCCCTGGAGGGTACGGCTACACCTTC	CASTPPGGYGYTF
TRBV14	NA	NA	TRBJ1-2	TGTGCCAGCAGCCCCCACGAGGGAGGGTTCTATGGCTACACCTTC	CASSPHEGGFYGYTF
TRBV12-3/TRBV12-4	NA	NA	TRBJ1-5	TGTGCCAGCAGCCAGCACAGGGCGCCCCAGCATTTT	CASSQHRAPQHF
TRBV19	NA	TRBD2	TRBJ2-5	TGTGCCAGTAGTCCCCGGAGCGGGAGAGCAGAGACCCAGTACTTC	CASSPRSGRAETQYF
TRBV7-2	NA	NA	TRBJ2-7	TGTGCCAGCAGCTCGCTCACAGGGTCGTACGAGCAGTACTTC	CASSSLTGSYEQYF
TRBV30	NA	TRBD1	TRBJ1-6	TGTGCCTGGAGTGAGGGGGCGAGCTCCTATAATTCACCCCTCCACTTT	CAWSEGASSYNSPLHF
TRBV27	NA	TRBD1	TRBJ1-2	TGTGCCAGCAGTGGTAGACAGGGGTGGGATGGCTACACCTTC	CASSGRQGWDGYTF
TRBV27	NA	TRBD1	TRBJ1-4	TGTGCCAGCAGCCGGGACAGGGGGCTTAATAATGAAAAACTGTTTTTT	CASSRDRGLNNEKLFF
TRBV7-9	medium-sized	TRBD2	TRBJ2-7	TGTGCCAGCAGCTTAGGGTTGGGAGGGAGCTCCTACGAGCAGTACTTC	CASSLGLGGSSYEQYF
TRBV5-1	NA	TRBD1	TRBJ2-7	TGCGCCAGCAGCTTGGAGGCAGGGGGAATCTACGAGCAGTACTTC	CASSLEAGGIYEQYF
TRBV2	NA	TRBD1	TRBJ2-7	TGTGCCAGCAGTGAATACCAGGGGGCTGTCTACGAGCAGTACTTC	CASSEYQGAVYEQYF
TRBV3-1/TRBV3-2	NA	NA	TRBJ1-3	TGTGCCAGCAGCCGTGAGAGTCCCATTCACGCACGAAACACCATATATTTT	CASSRESPIHARNTIYF
TRBV30	NA	TRBD1	TRBJ1-4	TGTGCCTGGAGTGTACATGTCGGGACAGGGACTAATGAAAAACTGTTTTTT	CAWSVHVGTGTNEKLFF
TRBV12-3/TRBV12-4	NA	NA	TRBJ2-7	TGTGCCAGCAGTTTGGGTAGCGACTACGAGCAGTACTTC	CASSLGSDYEQYF
TRBV18	few	NA	TRBJ2-5	TGTGCCAGCTCCCCGTACCAAGAGACCCAGTACTTC	CASSPYQETQYF
TRBV7-2	NA	NA	TRBJ2-3	TGTGCCAGCAGCTTTAGCGGCTTCGGAGATACGCAGTATTTT	CASSFSGFGDTQYF
TRBV5-1	NA	TRBD2	TRBJ2-7	TGCGCCAGCAGCTTCTCCCGGGGGGAACAGCAGTACTTC	CASSFSRGEQQYF
TRBV5-5	NA	NA	TRBJ2-7	TGTGCCAGCAGCACACAGGGTACATCGTTCCACGAGCAGTACTTC	CASSTQGTSFHEQYF
TRBV2	NA	NA	TRBJ2-6	TGTGCCAGCAGTGAAAGCGTCTCTGGGGCCAACGTCCTGACTTTC	CASSESVSGANVLTF